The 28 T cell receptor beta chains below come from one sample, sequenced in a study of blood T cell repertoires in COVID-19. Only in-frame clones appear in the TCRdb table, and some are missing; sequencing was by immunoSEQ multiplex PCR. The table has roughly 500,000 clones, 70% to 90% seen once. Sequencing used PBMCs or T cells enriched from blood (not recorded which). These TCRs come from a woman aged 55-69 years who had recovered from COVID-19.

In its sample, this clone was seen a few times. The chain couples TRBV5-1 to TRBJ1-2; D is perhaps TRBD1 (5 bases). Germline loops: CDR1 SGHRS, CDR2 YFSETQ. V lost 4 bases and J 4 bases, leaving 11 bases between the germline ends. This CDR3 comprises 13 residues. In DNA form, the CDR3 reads TGCGCCAGCAGCGCCGGGGGAGCCTATGGCTACACCTTC. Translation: CASSAGGAYGYTF.

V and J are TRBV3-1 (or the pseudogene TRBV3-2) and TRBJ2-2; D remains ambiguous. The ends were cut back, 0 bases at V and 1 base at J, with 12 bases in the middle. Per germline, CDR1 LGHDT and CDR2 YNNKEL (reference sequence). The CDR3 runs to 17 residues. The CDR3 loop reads CASSQDLGGLNTGELFF. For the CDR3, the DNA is TGTGCCAGCAGCCAAGATCTAGGCGGATTGAACACCGGGGAGCTGTTTTTT.

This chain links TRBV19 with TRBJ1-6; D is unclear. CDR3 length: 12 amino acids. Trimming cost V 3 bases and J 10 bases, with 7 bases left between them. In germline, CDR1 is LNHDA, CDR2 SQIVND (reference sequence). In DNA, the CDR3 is TGTGCCAGTAGTATTATTGGCTCACCCCTCCACTTT. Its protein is CASSIIGSPLHF.

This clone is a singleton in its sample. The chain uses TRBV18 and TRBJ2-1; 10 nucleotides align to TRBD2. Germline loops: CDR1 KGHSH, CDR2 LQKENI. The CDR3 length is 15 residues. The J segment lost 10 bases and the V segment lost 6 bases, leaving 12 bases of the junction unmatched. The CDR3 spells CASSQAGGPLGEQFF. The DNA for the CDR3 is TGTGCCAGCTCGCAAGCGGGGGGGCCACTCGGGGAGCAGTTCTTC.

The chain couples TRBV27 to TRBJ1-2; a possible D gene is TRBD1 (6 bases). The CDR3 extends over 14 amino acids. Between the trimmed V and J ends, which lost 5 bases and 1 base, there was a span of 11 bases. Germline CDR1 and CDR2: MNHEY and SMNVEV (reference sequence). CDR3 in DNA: TGTGCCAGCAGTATCACAGGGAATAACTATGGCTACACCTTC. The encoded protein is CASSITGNNYGYTF.

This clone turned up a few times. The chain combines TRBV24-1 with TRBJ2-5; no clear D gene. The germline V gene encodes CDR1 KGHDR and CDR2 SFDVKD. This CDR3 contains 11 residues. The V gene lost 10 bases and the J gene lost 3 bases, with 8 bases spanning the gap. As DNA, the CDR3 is TGTGCCACTCCCCTAGAAGAGACCCAGTACTTC. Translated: CATPLEETQYF.

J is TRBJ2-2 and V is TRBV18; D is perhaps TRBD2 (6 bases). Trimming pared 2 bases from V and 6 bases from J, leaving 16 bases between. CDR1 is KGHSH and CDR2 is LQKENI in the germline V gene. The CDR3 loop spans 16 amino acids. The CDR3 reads CASSPVGGTGAGELFF. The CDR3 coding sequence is TGTGCCAGCTCACCAGTTGGAGGGACCGGGGCCGGGGAGCTGTTTTTT.

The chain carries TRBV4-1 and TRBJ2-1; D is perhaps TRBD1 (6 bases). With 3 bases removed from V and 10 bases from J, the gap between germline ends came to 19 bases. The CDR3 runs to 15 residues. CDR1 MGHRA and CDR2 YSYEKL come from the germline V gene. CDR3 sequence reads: CASSHNGAGAQEQFF. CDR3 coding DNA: TGCGCCAGCAGCCACAATGGGGCAGGGGCACAGGAGCAGTTCTTC.

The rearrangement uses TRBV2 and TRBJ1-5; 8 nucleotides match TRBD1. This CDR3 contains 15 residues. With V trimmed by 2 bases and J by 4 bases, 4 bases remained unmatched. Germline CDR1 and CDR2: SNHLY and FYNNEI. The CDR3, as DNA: TGTGCCAGCAGTGAAAGGACAGGGCCTAATCAGCCCCAGCATTTT. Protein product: CASSERTGPNQPQHF.

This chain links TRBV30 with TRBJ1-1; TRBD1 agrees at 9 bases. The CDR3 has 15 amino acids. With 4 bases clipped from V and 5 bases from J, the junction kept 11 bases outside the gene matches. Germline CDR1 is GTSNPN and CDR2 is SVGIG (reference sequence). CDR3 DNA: TGTGCCTGGACCGGGGGACAGGGCGTGATGACTGAAGCTTTCTTT. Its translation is CAWTGGQGVMTEAFF.

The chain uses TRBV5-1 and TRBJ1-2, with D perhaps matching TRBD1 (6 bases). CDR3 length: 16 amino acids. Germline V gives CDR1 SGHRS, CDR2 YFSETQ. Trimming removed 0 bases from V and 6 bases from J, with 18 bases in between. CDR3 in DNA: TGCGCCAGCAGCTTGGGAGGCCCGGGCAGGGGTGATGGCTACACCTTC. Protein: CASSLGGPGRGDGYTF. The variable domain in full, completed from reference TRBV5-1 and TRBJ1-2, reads KAGVTQTPRYLIKTRGQQVTLSCSPISGHRSVSWYQQTPGQGLQFLFEYFSETQRNKGNFPGRFSGRQFSNSRSEMNVSTLELGDSALYLCASSLGGPGRGDGYTFGSGTRLTVV.

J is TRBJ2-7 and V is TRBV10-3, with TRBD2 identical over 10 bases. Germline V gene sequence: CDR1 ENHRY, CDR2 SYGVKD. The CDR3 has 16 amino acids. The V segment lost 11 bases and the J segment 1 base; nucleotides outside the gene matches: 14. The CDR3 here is CALLSGGPLLSYEQYF. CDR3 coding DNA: TGTGCCCTCCTTAGCGGGGGGCCTCTTCTATCCTACGAGCAGTACTTC.

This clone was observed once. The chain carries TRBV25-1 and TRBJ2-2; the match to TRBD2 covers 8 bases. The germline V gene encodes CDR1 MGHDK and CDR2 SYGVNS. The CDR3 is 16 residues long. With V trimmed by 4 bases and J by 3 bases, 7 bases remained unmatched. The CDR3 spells CASSAPGGEYTGELFF. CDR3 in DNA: TGTGCCAGCAGTGCCCCGGGGGGGGAGTACACCGGGGAGCTGTTTTTT.

This CDR3 reads CASSYRGDGGNQPQHF. The CDR3 DNA sequence: TGTGCCAGCAGTTACCGGGGGGATGGGGGCAATCAGCCCCAGCATTTT. J is TRBJ1-5 and V is TRBV6-5; weak D call: TRBD1 (5 bases). Trimming shortened V by 2 bases and J by 2 bases, and 13 bases separated the two germline ends. The CDR3 length is 16 residues. In germline, CDR1 is MNHEY, CDR2 SVGAGI.

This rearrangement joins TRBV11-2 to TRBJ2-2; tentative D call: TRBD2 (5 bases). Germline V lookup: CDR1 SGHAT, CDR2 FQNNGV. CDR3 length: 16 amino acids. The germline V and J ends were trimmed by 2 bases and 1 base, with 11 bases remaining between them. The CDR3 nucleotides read TGTGCCAGCAGCTTACGGCTCGGAGGGAACACCGGGGAGCTGTTTTTT. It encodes CASSLRLGGNTGELFF.

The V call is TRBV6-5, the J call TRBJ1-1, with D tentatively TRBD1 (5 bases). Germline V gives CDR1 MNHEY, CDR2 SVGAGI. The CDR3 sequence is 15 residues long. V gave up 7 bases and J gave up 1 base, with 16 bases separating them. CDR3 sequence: CASILREGPNTEAFF. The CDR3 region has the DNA TGTGCCAGCATACTCAGGGAGGGGCCGAACACTGAAGCTTTCTTT.

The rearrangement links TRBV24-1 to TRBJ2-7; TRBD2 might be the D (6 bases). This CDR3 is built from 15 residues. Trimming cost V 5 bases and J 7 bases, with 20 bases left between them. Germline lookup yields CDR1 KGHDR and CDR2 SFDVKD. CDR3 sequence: CATSARDSYPDEQYV. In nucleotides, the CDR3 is TGTGCCACCAGTGCCCGGGACTCTTATCCGGATGAGCAGTACGTC.

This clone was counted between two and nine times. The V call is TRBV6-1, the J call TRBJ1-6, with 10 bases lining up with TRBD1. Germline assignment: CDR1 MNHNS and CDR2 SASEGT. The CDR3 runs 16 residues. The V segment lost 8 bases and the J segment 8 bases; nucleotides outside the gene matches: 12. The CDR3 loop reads CASGEGWGTGDSPLHF. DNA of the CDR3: TGTGCCAGCGGGGAAGGATGGGGGACAGGGGATTCACCCCTCCACTTT.

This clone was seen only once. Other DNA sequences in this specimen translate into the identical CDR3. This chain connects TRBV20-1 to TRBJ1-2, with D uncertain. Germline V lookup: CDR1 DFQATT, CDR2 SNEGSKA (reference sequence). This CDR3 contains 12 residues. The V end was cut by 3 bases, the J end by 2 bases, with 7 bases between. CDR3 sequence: CSASSGNYGYTF. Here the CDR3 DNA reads TGCAGTGCTAGTTCCGGGAACTATGGCTACACCTTC.

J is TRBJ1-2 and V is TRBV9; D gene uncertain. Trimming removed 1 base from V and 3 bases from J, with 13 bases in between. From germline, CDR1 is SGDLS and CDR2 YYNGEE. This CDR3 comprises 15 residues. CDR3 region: CASSVNGDNDYGYTF. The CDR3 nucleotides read TGTGCCAGCAGCGTAAACGGGGATAACGACTATGGCTACACCTTC.

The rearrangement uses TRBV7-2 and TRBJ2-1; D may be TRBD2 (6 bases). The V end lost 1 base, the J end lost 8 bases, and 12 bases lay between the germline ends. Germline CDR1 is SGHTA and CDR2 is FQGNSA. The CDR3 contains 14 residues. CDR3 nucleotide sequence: TGTGCCAGCAGCTTAGAGACTAGTTTATATGAGCAGTTCTTC. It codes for CASSLETSLYEQFF.

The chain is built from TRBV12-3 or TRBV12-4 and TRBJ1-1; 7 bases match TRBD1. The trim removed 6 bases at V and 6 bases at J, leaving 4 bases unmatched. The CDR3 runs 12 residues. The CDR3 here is CASSRQGAEAFF. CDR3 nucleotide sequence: TGTGCCAGCAGCAGACAGGGTGCTGAAGCTTTCTTT.

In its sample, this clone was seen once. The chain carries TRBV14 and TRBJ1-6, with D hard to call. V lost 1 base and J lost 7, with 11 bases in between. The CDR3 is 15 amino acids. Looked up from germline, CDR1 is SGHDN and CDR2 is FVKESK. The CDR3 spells CASSQVLQNNSPLHF. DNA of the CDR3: TGTGCCAGCAGCCAAGTCTTACAAAACAATTCACCCCTCCACTTT. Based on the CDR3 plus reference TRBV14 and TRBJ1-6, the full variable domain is EAGVTQFPSHSVIEKGQTVTLRCDPISGHDNLYWYRRVMGKEIKFLLHFVKESKQDESGMPNNRFLAERTGGTYSTLKVQPAELEDSGVYFCASSQVLQNNSPLHFGNGTRLTVT.

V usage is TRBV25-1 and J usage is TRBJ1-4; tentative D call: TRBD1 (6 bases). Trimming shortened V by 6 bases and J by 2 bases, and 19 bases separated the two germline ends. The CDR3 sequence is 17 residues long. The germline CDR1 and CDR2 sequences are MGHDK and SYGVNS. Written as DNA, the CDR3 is TGTGCCAGCAGCTGGGGGGGCTCATCCTATACTAATGAAAAACTGTTTTTT. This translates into CASSWGGSSYTNEKLFF.

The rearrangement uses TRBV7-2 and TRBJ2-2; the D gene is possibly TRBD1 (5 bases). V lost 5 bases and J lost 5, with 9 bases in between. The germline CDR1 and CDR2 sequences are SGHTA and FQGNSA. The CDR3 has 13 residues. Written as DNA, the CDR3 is TGTGCCAGCAGCCCAGGGCATACCGGGGAGCTGTTTTTT. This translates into CASSPGHTGELFF.

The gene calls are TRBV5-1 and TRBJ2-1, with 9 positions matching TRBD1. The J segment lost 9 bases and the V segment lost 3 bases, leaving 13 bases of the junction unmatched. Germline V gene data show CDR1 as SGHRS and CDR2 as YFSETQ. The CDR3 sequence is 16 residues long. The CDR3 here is CASSYRTGGTGLEQFF. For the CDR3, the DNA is TGCGCCAGCAGCTACCGGACTGGGGGGACAGGGCTTGAGCAGTTCTTC. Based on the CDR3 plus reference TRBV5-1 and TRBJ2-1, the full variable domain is KAGVTQTPRYLIKTRGQQVTLSCSPISGHRSVSWYQQTPGQGLQFLFEYFSETQRNKGNFPGRFSGRQFSNSRSEMNVSTLELGDSALYLCASSYRTGGTGLEQFFGPGTRLTVL.

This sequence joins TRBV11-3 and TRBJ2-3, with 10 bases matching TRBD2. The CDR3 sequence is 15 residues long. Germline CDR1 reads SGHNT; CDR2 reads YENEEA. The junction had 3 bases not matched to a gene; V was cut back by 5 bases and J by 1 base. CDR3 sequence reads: CASSPSGGRTDTQYF. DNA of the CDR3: TGTGCCAGCAGCCCTAGCGGGGGACGCACAGATACGCAGTATTTT.

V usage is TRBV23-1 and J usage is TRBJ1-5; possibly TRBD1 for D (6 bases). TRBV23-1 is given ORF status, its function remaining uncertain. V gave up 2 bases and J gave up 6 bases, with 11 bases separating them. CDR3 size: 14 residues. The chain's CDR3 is CASSQVDRLQPQHF. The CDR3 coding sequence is TGCGCCAGCAGTCAAGTCGACAGGCTTCAGCCCCAGCATTTT.